The 24 T cell receptor beta chains given below trace back to one sample, sequenced in a study of blood T cell repertoires in COVID-19. TCRdb's table, derived via immunoSEQ multiplex PCR, lists solely in-frame clones and lacks some. In the table there are under 200,000 clones, approximately 87% of which are singletons. The sample was PBMCs or T cells enriched from blood (not recorded which). These receptors were obtained from a woman aged 45-65 years who had recovered from COVID-19.

The chain combines TRBV7-2 with TRBJ1-2; 9 bases match TRBD1. The CDR3 is 14 amino acids. CDR1 SGHTA and CDR2 FQGNSA come from the germline V gene. J was trimmed by 4 bases and V by 4 bases; bases with no gene match: 4. The CDR3 region is CASSSGQGSYGYTF. CDR3 DNA sequence: TGTGCCAGCAGCTCAGGACAGGGGTCCTATGGCTACACCTTC.

The gene calls are TRBV18 and TRBJ2-4; no reliable D call. Germline values: CDR1 KGHSH, CDR2 LQKENI. The length of the CDR3 is 14 residues. Trimming cost V 4 bases and J 0 bases, with 7 bases left between them. Here the CDR3 DNA reads TGTGCCAGCTCACTGCCCGGAGCCAAAAACATTCAGTACTTC. It specifies CASSLPGAKNIQYF.

This chain uses TRBV7-2 with TRBJ2-3, with D possibly being TRBD2 (6 bases). The CDR3 spans 15 residues. CDR1 and CDR2 (germline): SGHTA, FQGNSA. Trimming cost V 0 bases and J 0 bases, with 7 bases left between them. The CDR3 sequence is CASSLAGGSTDTQYF. CDR3 nucleotide sequence: TGTGCCAGCAGCTTAGCCGGGGGTAGCACAGATACGCAGTATTTT. The whole variable domain, filled in from reference TRBV7-2 and TRBJ2-3, reads GAGVSQSPSNKVTEKGKDVELRCDPISGHTALYWYRQSLGQGLEFLIYFQGNSAPDKSGLPSDRFSAERTGGSVSTLTIQRTQQEDSAVYLCASSLAGGSTDTQYFGPGTRLTVL.

The chain employs TRBV30 and TRBJ2-2, with 8 bases aligning to TRBD2. The CDR3 is 14 amino acids. Germline values: CDR1 GTSNPN, CDR2 SVGIG (reference sequence). The V and J ends lost 8 bases and 0 bases, in that order; junction bases with no gene match: 5. The CDR3 coding sequence is TGTGCCAGCCCGGGACTAGCGAACACCGGGGAGCTGTTTTTT. This encodes CASPGLANTGELFF.

The rearrangement links TRBV3-1 (or the pseudogene TRBV3-2) to TRBJ1-2; D gene unclear. This CDR3 has 13 residues. The V end was cut by 0 bases, the J end by 4 bases, with 6 bases between. CDR1 and CDR2 (germline): LGHDT, YNNKEL (reference sequence). The CDR3 loop is CASSQERVYGYTF. In nucleotides, the CDR3 is TGTGCCAGCAGCCAAGAGAGGGTCTATGGCTACACCTTC.

The CDR3 spells CAWWLGRSMNTEAFF. The CDR3, as DNA: TGTGCCTGGTGGCTGGGCAGGTCCATGAACACTGAAGCTTTCTTT. The chain uses TRBV30 and TRBJ1-1, with unresolved D. Germline assignment: CDR1 GTSNPN and CDR2 SVGIG (reference sequence). This CDR3 is built from 15 residues. Trimming removed 5 bases at V and 0 bases at J, with 16 bases between.

J is TRBJ2-1 and V is TRBV7-8; no clear D. Trimming removed 5 bases at V and 6 bases at J, with 5 bases between. Germline values: CDR1 SGHVS, CDR2 FQNEAQ. This CDR3 region has 11 residues. CDR3 bases: TGTGCCAGCAGCAAGCGCAATGAGCAGTTCTTC. This gives the protein CASSKRNEQFF.

The V call is TRBV5-4, the J call TRBJ1-2; D remains unclear. V shed 0 bases and J shed 4 bases, with 13 bases lying between them. Germline assignment: CDR1 SGHNT and CDR2 YYREEE (reference sequence). The CDR3 has 15 amino acids. The DNA of the CDR3 is TGTGCCAGCAGCTTGGGACTTGACGGAAGCTATGGCTACACCTTC. Protein: CASSLGLDGSYGYTF.

This chain links TRBV29-1 with TRBJ1-1, with D possibly TRBD1 on 5 matching bases. The CDR3 extends over 15 amino acids. The V end lost 0 bases, the J end lost 8 bases, and 19 bases lay between the germline ends. Germline V CDR1 and CDR2: SQVTM, ANQGSEA. This CDR3 is CSVEDQGTTQIEAFF. In DNA form, the CDR3 reads TGCAGCGTTGAAGATCAGGGAACAACACAAATCGAAGCTTTCTTT.

Details on this clone: Distinct nucleotide sequences in the sample also encode this CDR3. The chain uses TRBV18 and TRBJ1-5; 7 nucleotides align to TRBD1. V shed 6 bases, J shed 1 base, and the junction held 6 bases outside the gene matches. CDR3 length: 15 residues. CDR1 is KGHSH and CDR2 is LQKENI in the germline V gene. The CDR3 DNA sequence: TGTGCCAGCTCCCGGACAGGAGTAAGCAATCAGCCCCAGCATTTT. Amino acid sequence: CASSRTGVSNQPQHF.

This clone was found a few times. The chain has TRBV6-5 and TRBJ1-1; D may be TRBD1 (5 bases). V lost 5 bases, J lost 1 base, and 14 bases lay in between. The CDR3 consists of 15 residues. CDR1 is MNHEY, CDR2 SVGAGI, per germline. In nucleotides, the CDR3 is TGTGCCAGCAGTCTACAGTCGACAGCGAACACTGAAGCTTTCTTT. Translation gives CASSLQSTANTEAFF.

V is TRBV19 and J is TRBJ1-2; D gene ambiguous. The CDR3 consists of 12 residues. V lost 6 bases and J lost 8, with 13 bases in between. Germline-derived CDR1 and CDR2 are LNHDA and SQIVND (reference sequence). CDR3 residues: CASRHTPSGYTF. As DNA, the CDR3 is TGTGCCAGTAGGCATACGCCGAGCGGCTACACCTTC.

This clone was seen a single time. The chain recombines TRBV7-2 with TRBJ2-7, with a weak D call TRBD1 (6 bases). The CDR3 loop spans 17 amino acids. Trimming took 2 bases from V and 0 from J, leaving 17 bases between them. Germline-derived CDR1 and CDR2 are SGHTA and FQGNSA. CDR3 protein: CASSLSTGVTSSYEQYV. CDR3 sequence (DNA): TGTGCCAGCAGCTTATCGACAGGCGTTACGAGCTCCTACGAGCAGTACGTC.

V gene TRBV9 combines with J gene TRBJ2-1; D is possibly TRBD1 (6 bases). Germline V CDR1 and CDR2: SGDLS, YYNGEE. The CDR3 spans 15 residues. V was cut by 4 bases and J by 2 bases, with 13 bases left in between. CDR3 DNA sequence: TGTGCCAGCAGCCCGGTTGGGGGCACCTACAATGAGCAGTTCTTC. Protein: CASSPVGGTYNEQFF.

At least ten counts were recorded for this clone. This chain links TRBV19 with TRBJ1-1; tentative D call: TRBD1 (6 bases). CDR1 and CDR2 from the germline V gene are LNHDA and SQIVND (reference sequence). The CDR3 contains 15 residues. The V end lost 6 bases, the J end lost 3 bases, and 17 bases lay between the germline ends. CDR3 coding DNA: TGTGCCAGTAGCCCCCGGGACACCGGATACACTGAAGCTTTCTTT. It encodes CASSPRDTGYTEAFF.

This chain's CDR3 is CASSQVVMTDTQYF. In DNA, the CDR3 is TGTGCCAGCAGCCAAGTAGTTATGACAGATACGCAGTATTTT. The V call is TRBV3-1 (or the pseudogene TRBV3-2), the J call TRBJ2-3; D unresolved. This CDR3 contains 14 residues. The germline V gene has CDR1 LGHDT and CDR2 YNNKEL (reference sequence). V was pared by 1 base and J by 3 bases, with 8 bases between.

This clone turned up a few times. The chain has TRBV24-1 and TRBJ2-1; 7 bases fit TRBD1. In germline, CDR1 is KGHDR, CDR2 SFDVKD. With V trimmed by 3 bases and J by 9 bases, 13 bases remained unmatched. The CDR3 has 16 amino acids. The DNA of the CDR3 is TGTGCCACCAGTGATGCGACAGGGACCCCTATGTCTGAGCAGTTCTTC. This gives the protein CATSDATGTPMSEQFF.

This clone was seen only a few times. The chain employs TRBV2 and TRBJ1-4; D perhaps matches TRBD1 (5 bases). This CDR3 spans 15 amino acids. From germline, CDR1 is SNHLY and CDR2 FYNNEI. With 6 bases removed from V and 8 bases from J, the gap between germline ends came to 19 bases. CDR3 in DNA: TGTGCCAGCAGCGCCTCAGGGCCCGGTCGGGAAAAACTGTTTTTT. Its protein product is CASSASGPGREKLFF.

The chain combines TRBV7-9 with TRBJ2-5; 8 bases are shared with TRBD1. From germline, CDR1 is SEHNR and CDR2 FQNEAQ (reference sequence). The CDR3 runs 14 residues. V shed 3 bases, J shed 4 bases, and the junction held 4 bases outside the gene matches. CDR3 in amino acids: CASSLAGGLETQYF. DNA for the CDR3: TGTGCCAGCAGCTTGGCAGGGGGCTTAGAGACCCAGTACTTC.

This rearrangement joins TRBV28 to TRBJ1-1; 10 bases line up with TRBD1. V was clipped by 4 bases and J by 6 bases; unmatched bases: 8. Germline V gene sequence: CDR1 MDHEN, CDR2 SYDVKM. The CDR3 extends over 15 amino acids. Here the CDR3 DNA reads TGTGCCAGCAGTTCTGCCACCGGGACAGGGGCTGAAGCTTTCTTT. Translating it yields CASSSATGTGAEAFF.

J is TRBJ1-4 and V is TRBV10-1, with a possible D match to TRBD1 (5 bases). Per the germline V gene, CDR1 is WNHNN and CDR2 is SYGVQD (reference sequence). The CDR3 runs 14 residues. V was shortened by 6 bases and J by 3 bases, with 11 bases between the two germline ends. In nucleotides, the CDR3 is TGCGCCAGCAGACCAGGGTCTTCTAATGAAAAACTGTTTTTT. Its protein is CASRPGSSNEKLFF.

This clone was observed a few times. V is TRBV30 and J is TRBJ1-1; D uncertain. Looked up from germline, CDR1 is GTSNPN and CDR2 is SVGIG (reference sequence). The CDR3 contains 15 residues. V shed 2 bases and J shed 4 bases, with 17 bases lying between them. The CDR3 DNA reads as TGTGCCTGGAGTACCCCAGACCGAGCGGGCACTGAAGCTTTCTTT. Translation: CAWSTPDRAGTEAFF. Filled out from reference TRBV30 and TRBJ1-1, the complete variable domain reads SQTIHQWPATLVQPVGSPLSLECTVEGTSNPNLYWYRQAAGRGLQLLFYSVGIGQISSEVPQNLSASRPQDRQFILSSKKLLLSDSGFYLCAWSTPDRAGTEAFFGQGTRLTVV.

The chain carries TRBV7-9 and TRBJ1-2, with TRBD1 as a possible D gene (6 bases). CDR1 is SEHNR and CDR2 is FQNEAQ in the germline V gene (reference sequence). Trimming shortened V by 0 bases and J by 4 bases, and 9 bases separated the two germline ends. This CDR3 spans 14 amino acids. CDR3 in DNA: TGTGCCAGCAGCTTAGCTGGGGGCGTCTATGGCTACACCTTC. Translated, it gives CASSLAGGVYGYTF.

The V gene is TRBV3-1 (or the pseudogene TRBV3-2), the J gene TRBJ1-1, with D maybe TRBD1 (6 bases). The CDR3 is 17 residues long. V lost 8 bases to trimming and J lost 4 bases, with 26 bases between them. In germline, CDR1 is LGHDT, CDR2 YNNKEL (reference sequence). This chain's CDR3 is CASEMGDNPGDGTEAFF. The CDR3 DNA reads TGTGCCAGCGAGATGGGGGACAACCCAGGGGACGGCACTGAAGCTTTCTTT.